The source of this TCR beta chain is a study of blood T cell repertoires in COVID-19. Assay used: immunoSEQ multiplex PCR; TCRdb lists only in-frame clones, some missing. The sample shows about 180,000 clones, roughly 85% of them seen only once. Cohorts were assigned according to the clinical history that participants reported. V was pared by 4 bases and J by 0 bases, with 7 bases between. Germline CDR1 reads LGHDT; CDR2 reads YNNKEL (reference sequence). CDR3 length: 13 residues. The sample taken for sequencing was PBMCs or T cells enriched from blood (not recorded which). The sequence derives from a man aged 35-49 years who had recovered from COVID-19. The chain carries TRBV3-1 (or the pseudogene TRBV3-2) and TRBJ2-7; no definite D call. CDR3: CASSPAVSYEQYF. The CDR3 DNA follows: TGTGCCAGCAGCCCCGCGGTCTCCTACGAGCAGTACTTC.